The rows below give T cell receptor beta chains drawn from one sample of a study of cytotoxic CD8 clonotypes in ibrutinib-treated CLL. Assay: immunoSEQ multiplex PCR; the TCRdb copy retains only in-frame clones and omits some. The table has 11,000 to 15,000 clones, 52% seen once. The material sequenced was PBMCs, taken at a 24-month disease-progression time point, from a patient treated with ibrutinib. Receptor source: a human donor with chronic lymphocytic leukemia. CDR3s include the opening cysteine and the closing phenylalanine or tryptophan. D genes are given only for firm matches. For some rows the clone size is stated as once, few or many, or as a class when expanded; others skip it.

.	TRBD1	TRBV7-9	TRBJ1-1	CASTSRDRDTEAFF	TGTGCCAGCACCTCAAGGGACAGGGACACTGAAGCTTTCTTT
many	TRBD2	TRBV5-4	TRBJ2-3	CASSQGTAGADTQYF	TGTGCCAGCAGCCAAGGGACCGCGGGAGCAGATACGCAGTATTTT
.	.	TRBV19	TRBJ2-7	CASSKDRYSYEQYF	TGTGCCAGTAGTAAGGATCGTTACTCCTACGAGCAGTACTTC
.	.	TRBV7-9	TRBJ2-1	CASSATPHEQFF	TGTGCCAGCAGCGCGACCCCCCATGAGCAGTTCTTC
few	.	TRBV30	TRBJ2-6	CAWSSWAGANVLTF	TGTGCCTGGAGTTCTTGGGCTGGGGCCAACGTCCTGACTTTC
.	.	TRBV19	TRBJ2-2	CASTQGQVGELFF	TGTGCCAGTACCCAGGGGCAGGTCGGGGAGCTGTTTTTT
few	.	TRBV11-2	TRBJ2-7	CASSLASLAYEQYF	TGTGCCAGCAGCTTAGCTAGCTTAGCCTACGAGCAGTACTTC
.	.	TRBV5-6	TRBJ2-2	CASSFGAISGELFF	TGTGCCAGCAGCTTCGGGGCGATAAGCGGGGAGCTGTTTTTT
.	.	TRBV19	TRBJ1-2	CASSTKGGSVSNYGYTF	TGTGCCAGTAGTACAAAAGGGGGTTCAGTATCTAACTATGGCTACACCTTC
.	TRBD1	TRBV25-1	TRBJ2-7	CASSGGDSNDEQYF	TGTGCCAGCAGTGGTGGGGACAGCAATGACGAGCAGTACTTC
.	.	TRBV18	TRBJ1-1	CASSEQGWNTEAFF	TGTGCCAGCTCAGAACAGGGCTGGAACACTGAAGCTTTCTTT
medium-sized	.	TRBV5-6	TRBJ2-7	CASSLATIYESDF	TGTGCCAGCAGCTTGGCCACGATCTACGAGTCGGACTTC
once	TRBD1	TRBV6-6	TRBJ1-1	CASRQTGVGIWGAFF	TGTGCCAGCAGACAGACAGGGGTTGGGATTTGGGGAGCTTTCTTT
.	TRBD1	TRBV5-1	TRBJ2-2	CASSSTTGTGSGELFF	TGCGCCAGCAGCTCCACTACCGGGACAGGGTCCGGGGAGCTGTTTTTT
.	.	TRBV6-6	TRBJ1-3	CASSYSPNTIYF	TGTGCCAGCAGTTACTCGCCAAACACCATATATTTT
.	TRBD1	TRBV19	TRBJ2-7	CASSPGTGNEQYF	TGTGCCAGTAGTCCCGGGACAGGGAACGAGCAGTACTTC